Shown below are 13 T cell receptor beta chains from a single sample sequenced in a study of CD8+CD57+ T cells in acquired aplastic anemia (dated by TCRdb to 2016 to 2019). The sequencing machine was an Illumina HiSeq 2000. Profiling of TCR beta VDJ combinations and CDR3 sequences used genomic DNA as the template. TCRdb reworked the public reads: Q25 trimming with fastp, MiXCR clone assembly, productive beta chains retained. Identical CDR3 protein sequences are pooled into one entry, listed with their most common genes and DNA. The sample table lists roughly 180,000 distinct CDR3 sequences, around half of them with a count of one. Roughly 3% of the sample is taken by the ten largest. Sequenced sample: sorted CD4+, CD8+, or CD8+CD57+ T cells (not recorded which) from PBMCs. The receptors here all came from a human donor in good health.

The chain carries TRBV20-1 and TRBJ2-7; no clear D gene. Germline loops: CDR1 DFQATT, CDR2 SNEGSKA (reference sequence). Between the trimmed V and J ends, which lost 5 bases and 5 bases, there was a span of 4 bases. The CDR3 covers 9 residues. This chain's CDR3 is CSAPDEQYF. The CDR3 DNA follows: TGCAGTGCTCCCGACGAGCAGTACTTC.

This clonotype was observed at least ten times. The V and J genes are TRBV9 and TRBJ2-1; D is possibly TRBD2 (5 bases). The germline V and J ends were trimmed by 2 bases and 1 base, with 10 bases remaining between them. The germline V gene has CDR1 SGDLS and CDR2 YYNGEE. This CDR3 is built from 15 residues. The CDR3: CASSVGLASYNEQFF. The DNA of the CDR3 is TGTGCCAGCAGCGTGGGCCTAGCTTCCTACAATGAGCAGTTCTTC.

This sequence joins TRBV25-1 and TRBJ1-4; 7 nucleotides agree with TRBD1. The CDR3 loop spans 16 amino acids. Trimming took 8 bases from V and 2 from J; bases not matched to a gene: 11. Germline V CDR1 and CDR2: MGHDK, SYGVNS. CDR3 nucleotide sequence: TGTGCCAGCGGAGAGAAACAGGGGTGGACTAATGAAAAACTGTTTTTT. This encodes CASGEKQGWTNEKLFF.

This clonotype was found many times. The chain recombines TRBV14 with TRBJ2-5; tentatively, D is TRBD2 (5 bases). Germline loops: CDR1 SGHDN, CDR2 FVKESK. Trimming cost V 1 base and J 0 bases, with 9 bases left between them. The CDR3 loop spans 15 amino acids. The CDR3 loop is CASSQGLAHQETQYF. The CDR3 bases are TGTGCCAGCAGCCAAGGGTTAGCGCACCAAGAGACCCAGTACTTC.

This clonotype has a count of ten or more. The chain joins TRBV9 to TRBJ2-7; D might be TRBD1 (6 bases). Trimming took off 0 bases at V and 0 bases at J, with 7 bases between the two ends. Germline V lookup: CDR1 SGDLS, CDR2 YYNGEE. The CDR3 extends over 14 amino acids. CDR3 bases: TGTGCCAGCAGCGTAGCGGACAGCTCCTACGAGCAGTACTTC. This codes for CASSVADSSYEQYF.

The rearrangement links TRBV20-1 to TRBJ1-1; 7 bases match TRBD1. The CDR3 contains 14 residues. The germline V gene has CDR1 DFQATT and CDR2 SNEGSKA (reference sequence). With 3 bases clipped from V and 0 bases from J, the junction kept 4 bases outside the gene matches. As DNA, the CDR3 is TGCAGTGCTAGCCCGACAGGGATGAACACTGAAGCTTTCTTT. Amino acid sequence: CSASPTGMNTEAFF.

This clonotype was found many times. The chain recombines TRBV29-1 with TRBJ2-3; TRBD2 matches at 8 bases. V was pared by 7 bases and J by 0 bases, with 15 bases of the junction left unmatched. The CDR3 covers 17 residues. Germline V gene sequence: CDR1 SQVTM, CDR2 ANQGSEA. CDR3 sequence: CSGERAGVCISTDTQYF. The CDR3 DNA is TGCAGCGGGGAACGAGCGGGAGTATGTATCAGCACAGATACGCAGTATTTT.

The rearrangement uses TRBV5-1 and TRBJ2-5; TRBD2 matches at 7 bases. V shed 9 bases, J shed 2 bases, and the junction held 7 bases outside the gene matches. The CDR3 covers 13 residues. Germline V CDR1 and CDR2: SGHRS, YFSETQ. The CDR3 spells CATRVGGQETQYF. The CDR3 bases are TGCGCCACCAGGGTGGGGGGGCAAGAGACCCAGTACTTC.

This clonotype was seen repeatedly, ten times or more. The chain couples TRBV7-2 to TRBJ2-7; TRBD2 agrees at 7 bases. Germline V gene data show CDR1 as SGHTA and CDR2 as FQGNSA. The CDR3 spans 15 residues. The trim removed 5 bases at V and 3 bases at J, leaving 10 bases unmatched. CDR3 DNA: TGTGCCAGCAGCCCCCTTCCGCGGGAGAGCTACGAGCAGTACTTC. It translates to CASSPLPRESYEQYF.

The CDR3 DNA is TGCGCCAGCAGCTTGGATTTGGGTAGCGAGCAGTACTTC. It is translated as CASSLDLGSEQYF. V and J are TRBV5-1 and TRBJ2-7; D is uncertain. The germline V gene has CDR1 SGHRS and CDR2 YFSETQ. Trimming took off 0 bases at V and 6 bases at J, with 10 bases between the two ends. The CDR3 spans 13 residues.

DNA of the CDR3: TGTGCCAGCAGCTTGGTTCGGGGGGCTAGCACAGATACGCAGTATTTT. Residues: CASSLVRGASTDTQYF. The chain joins TRBV5-4 to TRBJ2-3; D is perhaps TRBD2 (7 bases). Trimming took 0 bases from V and 0 from J, leaving 11 bases between them. The CDR3 loop spans 16 amino acids. Germline V gene data show CDR1 as SGHNT and CDR2 as YYREEE (reference sequence). The entire variable domain, with the rest obtained from reference TRBV5-4 and TRBJ2-3, is as follows: ETGVTQSPTHLIKTRGQQVTLRCSSQSGHNTVSWYQQALGQGPQFIFQYYREEENGRGNFPPRFSGLQFPNYSSELNVNALELDDSALYLCASSLVRGASTDTQYFGPGTRLTVL.

This sequence joins TRBV19 and TRBJ2-5; maybe TRBD1 (7 bases). The germline V and J ends were trimmed by 7 bases and 5 bases, with 20 bases remaining between them. From germline, CDR1 is LNHDA and CDR2 SQIVND (reference sequence). CDR3 length: 15 amino acids. CDR3 sequence: CASKTGTGNWETQYF. CDR3 DNA: TGTGCCAGTAAGACAGGGACTGGCAATTGGGAGACCCAGTACTTC.

The chain uses TRBV5-5 and TRBJ2-1; possibly TRBD1 or TRBD2 for D (5 bases each). V lost 0 bases, J lost 12 bases, and 13 bases lay in between. Germline V lookup: CDR1 SGHKS, CDR2 YYEKEE (reference sequence). The CDR3 runs 13 residues. CDR3: CASSLAGDVRQFF. CDR3 coding DNA: TGTGCCAGCAGCTTGGCCGGGGACGTGAGGCAGTTCTTC.